Below, 7 T cell receptor beta chains from the same sample are listed, as sequenced in a study of blood T cells in healthy people across ages. It was with a sample-barcoded 5' primer and a J-beta primer mix that a second PCR of roughly 6 to 12 cycles was run. TCRdb recomputed calls from the 5' RACE reads with MiXCR, one row per CDR3 protein. This repertoire shows around 650,000 distinct CDR3 sequences, roughly 43% found once; its top ten account for around 32%. The specimen was blood. Every receptor here comes from a man at least 80 years old in good health.

This chain joins TRBV6-1 and TRBJ2-7; TRBD1 might be the D (5 bases). CDR1 MNHNS and CDR2 SASEGT come from the germline V gene. Trimming took 2 bases from V and 3 from J, leaving 14 bases between them. The CDR3 runs to 15 residues. CDR3 in DNA: TGTGCCAGCAGTGAAACCCCTGCAGGGAACTACGAGCAGTACTTC. It specifies CASSETPAGNYEQYF.

Here the CDR3 DNA reads TGTGCCAGTGTCTGGTCAGATACGCAGTATTTT. Protein product: CASVWSDTQYF. The chain links TRBV2 to TRBJ2-3, with no clear D. Germline V gene lookup returns CDR1 SNHLY and CDR2 FYNNEI. The CDR3 is 11 amino acids. Trimming removed 9 bases at V and 4 bases at J, with 8 bases between. The complete variable domain, with remaining parts taken from reference TRBV2 and TRBJ2-3, reads EPEVTQTPSHQVTQMGQEVILRCVPISNHLYFYWYRQILGQKVEFLVSFYNNEISEKSEIFDDQFSVERPDGSNFTLKIRSTKLEDSAMYFCASVWSDTQYFGPGTRLTVL.

This chain uses TRBV2 with TRBJ2-1; 11 bases map to TRBD2. The J segment lost 0 bases and the V segment lost 6 bases, leaving 4 bases of the junction unmatched. Per the germline V gene, CDR1 is SNHLY and CDR2 is FYNNEI. The CDR3 runs 16 residues. The CDR3 spells CASRGTSGSSYNEQFF. In DNA form, the CDR3 reads TGTGCCAGCAGGGGGACTAGCGGTAGCTCCTACAATGAGCAGTTCTTC. Drawing the rest from reference TRBV2 and TRBJ2-1, the complete variable domain is EPEVTQTPSHQVTQMGQEVILRCVPISNHLYFYWYRQILGQKVEFLVSFYNNEISEKSEIFDDQFSVERPDGSNFTLKIRSTKLEDSAMYFCASRGTSGSSYNEQFFGPGTRLTVL.

The chain has TRBV7-8 and TRBJ2-1; TRBD2 is a possible D gene (6 bases). Looked up from germline, CDR1 is SGHVS and CDR2 is FQNEAQ. V lost 4 bases and J lost 9, with 28 bases in between. The CDR3 runs 18 residues. The CDR3 is CASSSSRLGLRRGGEQFF. The CDR3 coding sequence is TGTGCCAGCAGCTCGTCTCGCCTGGGACTCCGGAGAGGAGGTGAGCAGTTCTTC. The variable domain in full, with the rest retrieved from reference TRBV7-8 and TRBJ2-1, is GAGVSQSPRYKVAKRGQDVALRCDPISGHVSLFWYQQALGQGPEFLTYFQNEAQLDKSGLPSDRFFAERPEGSVSTLKIQRTQQEDSAVYLCASSSSRLGLRRGGEQFFGPGTRLTVL.

The chain couples TRBV20-1 to TRBJ2-7, with 7 bases fitting TRBD1. CDR1 DFQATT and CDR2 SNEGSKA come from the germline V gene (reference sequence). This CDR3 is built from 16 residues. The V segment lost 3 bases and the J segment 5 bases; nucleotides outside the gene matches: 16. The CDR3 sequence is CSASSGRQGTHDEQYF. The DNA of the CDR3 is TGCAGTGCTAGTTCAGGACGACAGGGAACGCACGACGAGCAGTACTTC.

The chain has TRBV29-1 and TRBJ1-4, with a weak D call TRBD1 (5 bases). The CDR3 has 21 amino acids. Germline lookup yields CDR1 SQVTM and CDR2 ANQGSEA. Trimming removed 7 bases at V and 3 bases at J, with 36 bases between. The CDR3 protein is CSAYDFKAGTPLIKANEKLFF. The CDR3, as DNA: TGCAGCGCCTACGACTTTAAGGCCGGGACGCCCCTTATTAAGGCTAATGAAAAACTGTTTTTT.

This clonotype has a handful of counts. V gene TRBV28 combines with J gene TRBJ1-1; 7 positions match TRBD1. V trimming: 3 bases; J trimming: 6 bases; junction bases outside the gene matches: 7. Looked up from germline, CDR1 is MDHEN and CDR2 is SYDVKM. The CDR3 is 14 residues long. CDR3 bases: TGTGCCAGCAGTTTCTCCGGGACAGCATCTGAAGCTTTCTTT. It encodes CASSFSGTASEAFF.